This is a list of T cell receptor beta chains from one sample in a study of blood T cell repertoires in COVID-19. Repertoires were generated with immunoSEQ multiplex PCR, while TCRdb's copy carries only in-frame clones and drops some. The repertoire has roughly 36,000 clones, approximately 85% of them found once; the top ten carry 5.5% to 8.5%. Sequencing was done on a sample of peripheral blood. Every receptor here comes from a man aged 60 to 75 with active COVID-19. The conserved cysteine and the conserved F or W are not part of the CDR3 here. D genes are given only for firm matches.

TRBD2	TRBV19	TRBJ2-1	ASSPSPGTSAYEQF
.	TRBV4-2	TRBJ2-1	ASSQDVAGNFNPSNEQF
.	TRBV6-5	TRBJ1-2	ASSYQGGGGAYGYT
TRBD2	TRBV5-1	TRBJ2-1	ASSLLPLAGGGSSYNEQF
.	TRBV7-8	TRBJ2-1	ASSLAPSVDSYNEQF
TRBD2	TRBV5-4	TRBJ2-3	ASNLGLAGGDTQY
TRBD1	TRBV5-1	TRBJ1-4	ASSLYGQALATNEKLF
TRBD2	TRBV5-6	TRBJ2-1	ASSLGAGSYNEQF
.	TRBV28	TRBJ1-2	ATLPAGGLGYT
TRBD2	TRBV28	TRBJ2-5	ASSLFLASGRETQY
.	TRBV7-6	TRBJ2-2	ASSHDGLRYTGELF
.	TRBV12-5	TRBJ2-5	ASGPELGMGTQY
.	TRBV18	TRBJ1-1	ASSPLQGTEAF
.	TRBV2	TRBJ1-2	ASQRLRLGYGYT
TRBD2	TRBV6-5	TRBJ2-2	ASSLLSGITGELF
TRBD1	TRBV15	TRBJ1-1	ATSNQGDTEAF
.	TRBV5-6	TRBJ2-7	ASSVTYEQY
TRBD2	TRBV27	TRBJ2-1	ASNLAGRGNEQF
.	TRBV27	TRBJ2-2	ASSPGGPLLLTGELF
.	TRBV6-5	TRBJ1-2	ASRAGRDYGYT
.	TRBV5-1	TRBJ2-5	ASSLGQLQETQY
.	TRBV6-6	TRBJ2-7	ATLSGYEQY
.	TRBV29-1	TRBJ2-3	SVERGSRNTQY
.	TRBV28	TRBJ1-5	ASSFLQGYSNQPQH
.	TRBV11-2	TRBJ2-7	ASSPIDKRAYEQY
.	TRBV20-1	TRBJ2-1	SASSSRLDNEQF
TRBD1	TRBV11-3	TRBJ2-7	ASSSTDRGRGEQY
.	TRBV16	TRBJ2-7	ATLAAGTANSYEQY
.	TRBV19	TRBJ2-3	ASNGRPPSTDTQY